This T cell receptor (beta chain) appears in the sequencing data of a study of blood T cell repertoires in COVID-19. As for the study in general: Spain, Italy and the United States supplied samples that represented acute and convalescent COVID-19.

Participants were aged about 18 to 100 years from about two dozen US areas. Participants' own reports of clinical history determined their cohort assignment. Per the original data handling: Nucleated cell number was recorded as an estimate derived from reference gene primer amplification. Repertoires were generated with immunoSEQ multiplex PCR, while TCRdb's copy carries only in-frame clones and drops some. V and J calls and clone size come straight from that table; D and trimming were deduced from the DNA. Found here are 250,000 to 300,000 clones, roughly 88% of them singletons; the top ten hold 2% to 2.5%. CDR3 length: 14 residues. The germline V and J ends were trimmed by 0 bases and 2 bases, with 8 bases remaining between them. The germline V gene encodes CDR1 MNHNY and CDR2 SVGAGI (reference sequence).

This chain links TRBV6-6 with TRBJ2-7; D may be TRBD2 (6 bases). Source material: PBMCs or T cells enriched from blood (not recorded which). The TCR was taken from a woman aged 40 to 49 with acute COVID-19. The CDR3 is CASSYSGGPYEQYF. The CDR3 nucleotides are TGTGCCAGCAGTTACTCCGGGGGTCCCTACGAGCAGTACTTC.